The present T cell receptor (beta chain) was sequenced within a study of T cell repertoires in cytomegalovirus infection. As for the study in general: TCR beta signatures that were public indicated CMV infection and matching HLA type.

CDR1 is MNHNY, CDR2 SVGAGI, per germline (reference sequence). J was trimmed by 4 bases and V by 0 bases; bases with no gene match: 6. CDR3 length: 17 amino acids. General study findings and limits: Summed frequency of shared TCR beta families picked out CMV carriers who also had the relevant HLA. CMV-specific HLA-C-restricted TCR beta clonotypes dominated the ex vivo response.

This clonotype was observed at least ten times. Its target is unknown. TCRdb re-analysed the reads in MiXCR, keeping a single row per CDR3 protein. The sample has approximately 500,000 distinct CDR3 sequences, about 11% seen once; the top ten hold 10% to 13%. This chain joins TRBV6-6 and TRBJ2-1; TRBD2 aligns across 10 bases. The receptor was isolated from a human donor in good health (CMV status not recorded). Some clones in this sample may be carry-over from other donors' samples. The sequenced material came from PBMCs. CDR3 DNA: TGTGCCAGCAGTTACTCGGCTAGCGGGGGTTTTTACAATGAGCAGTTCTTC. Amino acids: CASSYSASGGFYNEQFF.